The 29 T cell receptor beta chains in this list originate from one sample, sequenced in a study of T-cell memory formation after mild COVID-19 (dated by TCRdb to the early 2020s). Library creation used 5' RACE. Sequencing relied on an Illumina NovaSeq 6000. TCRdb passed the public sequencing reads through fastp at Q25 and MiXCR, retaining productive beta sequences. Each CDR3 protein gets just one entry, which takes the most common genes and DNA from the rows behind it. The sample yields approximately 350,000 distinct CDR3 sequences; around an eighth were counted once. The top ten hold less than 25% of the sample. Sequencing was done on a sample of PBMCs or a T cell subset sorted from them (not recorded which). The receptors derive from a man aged 18 to 29 who had mild COVID-19 (a few samples of this study predate the infection). The sample titles of this study are shuffled in the database, so cell type and time point are left out; the donor was told from shared clones.

The chain is built from TRBV7-7 and TRBJ2-5, with D possibly TRBD2 on 6 matching bases. There are 18 residues in the CDR3. CDR1 is SSHAT, CDR2 FNYEAQ, per germline (reference sequence). V lost 0 bases, J lost 5 bases, and 22 bases lay in between. CDR3: CASSLAPLSAGIGETQYF. In DNA, the CDR3 is TGTGCCAGCAGCTTAGCGCCCCTCTCGGCGGGGATCGGTGAGACCCAGTACTTC.

This clonotype was seen a handful of times. The chain links TRBV4-1 to TRBJ1-1; D is possibly TRBD1 (5 bases). V shed 3 bases and J shed 4 bases, with 18 bases lying between them. The germline CDR1 and CDR2 sequences are MGHRA and YSYEKL. CDR3 size: 16 residues. CDR3 bases: TGCGCCAGCAGCCAGCCGGGACGCCGGGCGATCACTGAAGCTTTCTTT. Amino acids: CASSQPGRRAITEAFF.

CDR3 DNA sequence: TGCAGTGCTAGGTACGGGCCCGGTACGCAGTATTTT. Translating gives CSARYGPGTQYF. This chain connects TRBV20-1 to TRBJ2-3; no clear D. From germline, CDR1 is DFQATT and CDR2 SNEGSKA (reference sequence). The CDR3 is made up of 12 amino acids. Trimming took off 3 bases at V and 8 bases at J, with 12 bases between the two ends.

Only a few counts were recorded for this clonotype. The chain carries TRBV7-6 and TRBJ2-1; D is ambiguous. The CDR3 totals 14 residues. Germline V gene lookup returns CDR1 SGHVS and CDR2 FNYEAQ. Trimming cost V 3 bases and J 5 bases, with 11 bases left between them. CDR3 sequence reads: CASSFRRRDNEQFF. The DNA for the CDR3 is TGTGCCAGCAGCTTCCGCCGACGGGACAATGAGCAGTTCTTC.

In its sample, this clonotype was seen a few times. V and J are TRBV7-3 and TRBJ2-5; 8 bases align to TRBD1. This CDR3 is 15 amino acids long. Germline V gene data show CDR1 as SGHTA and CDR2 as FQGTGA. The trim removed 5 bases at V and 4 bases at J, leaving 9 bases unmatched. Here the CDR3 DNA reads TGTGCCAGCAGCCCTCAGGGGGCTAGCGCAGAGACCCAGTACTTC. Its translation: CASSPQGASAETQYF.

The chain has TRBV5-1 and TRBJ2-1, with 9 bases fitting TRBD1. The CDR3 is 14 residues long. CDR1 SGHRS and CDR2 YFSETQ come from the germline V gene. Germline trimming cut 7 bases from V and 5 bases from J; bases unmatched to any gene: 7. CDR3 coding DNA: TGCGCCAGCTACATACAGGGGGCGGACAATGAGCAGTTCTTC. Protein sequence: CASYIQGADNEQFF.

This rearrangement joins TRBV5-6 to TRBJ2-5, with a weak D call TRBD2 (6 bases). The V end was cut by 4 bases, the J end by 2 bases, with 18 bases between. Per the germline V gene, CDR1 is SGHDT and CDR2 is YYEEEE. This CDR3 is built from 16 residues. CDR3 residues: CASSRRVGVFQETQYF. The DNA of the CDR3 is TGTGCCAGCAGCCGGAGGGTGGGAGTATTTCAAGAGACCCAGTACTTC.

The CDR3: CASSLGGARDTQYF. CDR3 in DNA: TGTGCCAGCAGCTTAGGAGGGGCGAGGGATACGCAGTATTTT. The rearrangement uses TRBV7-3 and TRBJ2-3; perhaps TRBD2 as D (6 bases). Trimming took off 2 bases at V and 6 bases at J, with 12 bases between the two ends. CDR1 and CDR2 from the germline V gene are SGHTA and FQGTGA. The length of the CDR3 is 14 residues.

In its sample, this clonotype was seen a few times. The chain joins TRBV12-3 or TRBV12-4 to TRBJ2-7; the match to TRBD1 covers 9 bases. J lost 5 bases, V lost 4 bases, and 9 bases had no gene match. The CDR3 runs 15 residues. CDR3 DNA: TGTGCCAGCAGTTACAGGGGGCCCCAGAAGGACGAGCAGTACTTC. Amino acids: CASSYRGPQKDEQYF.

This clonotype has a handful of counts. The rearrangement joins TRBV29-1 to TRBJ2-1, with D maybe TRBD2 (6 bases). V was clipped by 7 bases and J by 4 bases, with 14 bases between them. Germline loops: CDR1 SQVTM, CDR2 ANQGSEA. There are 13 residues in the CDR3. The CDR3 loop is CSAGTWNYNEQFF. The CDR3 nucleotides read TGCAGCGCCGGGACTTGGAATTACAATGAGCAGTTCTTC.

The V and J genes are TRBV2 and TRBJ2-5, with D perhaps assigned TRBD1 or TRBD2 (5 bases each). V lost 3 bases and J lost 0, with 8 bases in between. The germline CDR1 and CDR2 sequences are SNHLY and FYNNEI. The length of the CDR3 is 14 residues. The CDR3 spells CASSEGPNQETQYF. Written as DNA, the CDR3 is TGTGCCAGCAGTGAGGGACCTAACCAAGAGACCCAGTACTTC.

The V and J genes are TRBV7-3 and TRBJ2-1; D ambiguous. Deletions cut 2 bases from V and 6 bases from J, with 11 bases between. CDR1 is SGHTA, CDR2 FQGTGA, per germline. There are 14 residues in the CDR3. CDR3 sequence (DNA): TGTGCCAGCAGCTTATACGGGCCAGGCAATGAGCAGTTCTTC. As protein: CASSLYGPGNEQFF.

This rearrangement joins TRBV28 to TRBJ1-5, with TRBD1 matching 7 bases. V lost 2 bases and J lost 0; bases outside the gene matches: 4. Per germline, CDR1 MDHEN and CDR2 SYDVKM. The CDR3 totals 16 residues. CDR3 sequence (DNA): TGTGCCAGCAGTTTAACGGGACAGTATAGCAATCAGCCCCAGCATTTT. Translation gives CASSLTGQYSNQPQHF.

This clonotype was detected only a few times. J is TRBJ2-3 and V is TRBV9, with TRBD2 as a possible D gene (6 bases). V lost 1 base and J 4 bases, leaving 16 bases between the germline ends. The CDR3 consists of 16 residues. Germline CDR1 reads SGDLS; CDR2 reads YYNGEE. The CDR3 nucleotides read TGTGCCAGCAGCGTAATGGGAGGTTTGACGGCAGATACGCAGTATTTT. As protein: CASSVMGGLTADTQYF.

This clonotype was picked up many times. CDR3 loop: CASSGGAGDTQYF. Here the CDR3 DNA reads TGCGCCAGCAGCGGGGGCGCAGGGGATACGCAGTATTTT. V and J are TRBV4-1 and TRBJ2-3; D is perhaps TRBD1 (6 bases). V was clipped by 5 bases and J by 6 bases, with 12 bases between them. The CDR3 loop spans 13 amino acids. CDR1 is MGHRA, CDR2 YSYEKL, per germline.

The J gene is TRBJ2-7, the V gene TRBV9; D is possibly TRBD2 (7 bases). This CDR3 region has 15 residues. Germline V gene sequence: CDR1 SGDLS, CDR2 YYNGEE. V lost 0 bases and J lost 1, with 11 bases in between. In nucleotides, the CDR3 is TGTGCCAGCAGCGTAGCGGGGGGCGGATCCTACGAGCAGTACTTC. Residues: CASSVAGGGSYEQYF.

This clonotype appeared many times. The chain combines TRBV20-1 with TRBJ2-3, with TRBD2 identical over 7 bases. CDR1 is DFQATT and CDR2 is SNEGSKA in the germline V gene (reference sequence). The CDR3 spans 14 residues. V shed 4 bases, J shed 4 bases, and the junction held 8 bases outside the gene matches. This CDR3 is CSAIVQAGSDTQYF. For the CDR3, the DNA is TGCAGTGCTATCGTCCAAGCGGGGTCAGATACGCAGTATTTT.

The genes are TRBV6-5 and TRBJ2-7; 7 bases align to TRBD1. CDR1 MNHEY and CDR2 SVGAGI come from the germline V gene. The CDR3 loop spans 16 amino acids. V lost 0 bases and J lost 5; bases outside the gene matches: 10. The CDR3 coding sequence is TGTGCCAGCAGTTACTCGAGGGCAGGGGGAAGGGACGAGCAGTACTTC. This codes for CASSYSRAGGRDEQYF.

CDR3: CASSPMAGAADTQYF. DNA for the CDR3: TGTGCCAGCTCACCAATGGCGGGGGCCGCAGATACGCAGTATTTT. This chain uses TRBV18 with TRBJ2-3, with D maybe TRBD2 (7 bases). The V gene's germline CDR1 is KGHSH and CDR2 LQKENI. V lost 2 bases and J 4 bases, leaving 13 bases between the germline ends. The CDR3 covers 15 residues.

This clonotype was picked up a small number of times. The V and J genes are TRBV7-9 and TRBJ2-3; D is ambiguous. Deletions cut 2 bases from V and 1 base from J, with 13 bases between. The CDR3 loop spans 16 amino acids. Germline CDR1 and CDR2: SEHNR and FQNEAQ (reference sequence). CDR3: CASSLITGGGTDTQYF. The DNA for the CDR3 is TGTGCCAGCAGCTTAATAACCGGCGGCGGCACAGATACGCAGTATTTT.

Points on this clonotype: It may be a read error: a sequence one base away is much more abundant. The J gene is TRBJ1-1, the V gene TRBV4-1; tentative D call: TRBD1 (6 bases). V was cut by 6 bases and J by 1 base, with 9 bases left in between. The CDR3 runs 13 residues. Germline CDR1 and CDR2: MGHRA and YSYEKL. In DNA, the CDR3 is TGCGCCAGCAGGATACAGGGGAACACTGAAGCTTTCTTT. This sequence encodes CASRIQGNTEAFF.

This clonotype occurred a few times. This rearrangement joins TRBV20-1 to TRBJ2-5; the D is unclear. CDR1 and CDR2 (germline): DFQATT, SNEGSKA (reference sequence). The ends were cut back, 4 bases at V and 5 bases at J, with 11 bases in the middle. The CDR3 runs 12 residues. CDR3 amino acids: CSATNMEETQYF. In nucleotides, the CDR3 is TGCAGTGCTACCAACATGGAGGAGACCCAGTACTTC.

As DNA, the CDR3 is TGTGCCAGCAGCGTCATGCACTCTAACAATGAGCAGTTCTTC. It specifies CASSVMHSNNEQFF. J is TRBJ2-1 and V is TRBV11-2, with no clear D. Germline lookup yields CDR1 SGHAT and CDR2 FQNNGV. This CDR3 is built from 14 residues. V lost 5 bases and J 5 bases, leaving 13 bases between the germline ends.

The V and J genes are TRBV6-5 and TRBJ2-6; possibly TRBD1 or TRBD2 for D (5 bases each). CDR1 is MNHEY, CDR2 SVGAGI, per germline. The V gene lost 7 bases and the J gene lost 0 bases, with 13 bases spanning the gap. The CDR3 loop spans 16 amino acids. The CDR3 sequence: CASTRGRSSGANVLTF. The CDR3 nucleotides read TGTGCCAGCACTCGGGGACGGTCCTCTGGGGCCAACGTCCTGACTTTC.

V is TRBV4-1 and J is TRBJ1-6; no reliable D call. Germline V lookup: CDR1 MGHRA, CDR2 YSYEKL. Trimming removed 4 bases at V and 0 bases at J, with 13 bases between. The length of the CDR3 is 17 residues. The CDR3 sequence: CASSPAPGISYNSPLHF. DNA for the CDR3: TGCGCCAGCAGCCCCGCTCCCGGGATCTCCTATAATTCACCCCTCCACTTT.

This clonotype turned up a few times. V gene TRBV4-1 combines with J gene TRBJ1-2, with D unclear. This CDR3 is 13 amino acids long. Trimming removed 1 base from V and 8 bases from J, with 11 bases in between. The V gene's germline CDR1 is MGHRA and CDR2 YSYEKL. As DNA, the CDR3 is TGCGCCAGCAGCCAAGTACAGTCCCGCGGCTACACCTTC. Protein product: CASSQVQSRGYTF.

J is TRBJ2-5 and V is TRBV7-9; 8 bases map to TRBD1. V shed 11 bases, J shed 1 base, and the junction held 0 bases outside the gene matches. CDR1 is SEHNR, CDR2 FQNEAQ, per germline (reference sequence). The CDR3 length is 11 residues. In nucleotides, the CDR3 is TGTGCCGGACAGGGCCAAGAGACCCAGTACTTC. Protein sequence: CAGQGQETQYF.

The rearrangement joins TRBV30 to TRBJ1-5, with D possibly matching TRBD1 (6 bases). CDR1 is GTSNPN, CDR2 SVGIG, per germline (reference sequence). The CDR3 sequence is 13 residues long. V was pared by 1 base and J by 5 bases, with 9 bases between. The CDR3 nucleotides read TGTGCCTGGAGTGAGGGGGGGCATCAGCCCCAGCATTTT. Translation: CAWSEGGHQPQHF.

In this sample, this clonotype turned up a few times. This chain joins TRBV5-1 and TRBJ2-7; 10 positions agree with TRBD1. This CDR3 spans 15 amino acids. J gave up 5 bases and V 0 bases, and 5 bases lay outside the gene matches. Germline V lookup: CDR1 SGHRS, CDR2 YFSETQ. The CDR3 reads CASSLVGTGEDEQYF. CDR3 nucleotides: TGCGCCAGCAGCTTGGTGGGGACAGGGGAAGACGAGCAGTACTTC.